This TCR beta chain was sequenced during a study of response to subunit inactivated influenza vaccine. The CDR3 has 17 residues. Germline V CDR1 and CDR2: SGHAT, FQNNGV. V lost 1 base and J lost 0, with 13 bases in between. Worth noting for this clonotype: Its specificity is not known.

Each CDR3 protein gets one entry after TCRdb re-called the RT-PCR reads with MiXCR. The sample yields about 520,000 distinct CDR3 sequences, 25% seen once. Study-wide points: Few new T cells, the authors suggested, are recruited by each seasonal influenza vaccination.

The sample in question was CD4+ T cells sorted from PBMCs, obtained about 5 days after vaccination. The genes are TRBV11-2 and TRBJ2-1; D possibly matches TRBD1 or TRBD2 (6 bases each). This sequence was found in a man aged 45-60 years who received an inactivated influenza vaccine. For the CDR3, the DNA is TGTGCCAGCAGCTTAGTTAGGGGGGCAAGCTCCTACAATGAGCAGTTCTTC. It is translated as CASSLVRGASSYNEQFF.